These T cell receptor beta chains were read from a single sample in a study of read filtering for tumor transcriptome and immune sequencing. One entry per CDR3 protein results from TCRdb running MiXCR on the reads. The sample gives about 130,000 distinct CDR3 sequences, over 10% of which show up once; 9.5% to 11% is in the top ten. The sample taken for sequencing was a population of CD138-negative cells sorted from bone marrow. These receptors were collected from a donor at least 40 years old with multiple myeloma. Both conserved end residues are part of each CDR3. The D gene is left open where the match is weak. The size entry is marked missing in some rows and otherwise reads once, few, many or a size class.

V gene,clone size,D gene,J gene,CDR3 protein,CDR3 DNA
TRBV5-4,NA,NA,TRBJ2-5,CASRAAGAKETQYF,TGTGCCAGCAGAGCCGCGGGGGCAAAAGAGACCCAGTACTTC
TRBV28,many,NA,TRBJ2-7,CASGSQYEQYF,TGTGCCAGCGGGAGCCAGTACGAGCAGTACTTC
TRBV28,few,NA,TRBJ1-3,CASSSPAGSSGNTMYF,TGTGCCAGCAGTTCCCCGGCGGGGAGCTCTGGAAACACCATGTATTTT
TRBV5-1,many,NA,TRBJ1-5,CASSLAGDQPQHF,TGCGCCAGCAGCTTGGCGGGGGATCAGCCCCAGCATTTT
TRBV7-9,many,TRBD1,TRBJ2-6,CASSLDAGGTGPSGANVLTF,TGTGCCAGCAGCTTAGACGCGGGCGGGACAGGCCCCTCTGGGGCCAACGTCCTGACTTTC
TRBV7-9,many,TRBD1,TRBJ2-6,CASSVIRTGLSGANVLTF,TGTGCCAGCAGCGTAATTCGGACAGGCCTCTCTGGGGCCAACGTCCTGACTTTC
TRBV28,many,NA,TRBJ1-5,CASTEGGAGQPQHF,TGTGCCAGCACCGAGGGGGGCGCAGGTCAGCCCCAGCATTTT
TRBV3-1,NA,NA,TRBJ2-3,CASSPARGISTDTQYF,TGTGCCAGCAGCCCTGCTCGGGGGATTAGCACAGATACGCAGTATTTT
TRBV4-1,many,TRBD1,TRBJ2-7,CASSQGRQGRVSEQYF,TGCGCCAGCAGCCAAGGGAGACAGGGCCGAGTCTCCGAGCAGTACTTC
TRBV7-9,many,NA,TRBJ2-5,CASSLTPVGTPETQYF,TGTGCCAGCAGCTTAACCCCAGTCGGGACGCCAGAGACCCAGTACTTC
TRBV6-2/TRBV6-3,many,TRBD2,TRBJ2-2,CASSSGGGSGELFF,TGTGCCAGCAGCAGCGGGGGAGGGTCCGGGGAGCTGTTTTTT
TRBV7-9,many,NA,TRBJ2-3,CASSLLVWKDTQYF,TGTGCCAGCAGCTTACTAGTATGGAAAGATACGCAGTATTTT
TRBV29-1,many,NA,TRBJ2-3,CSVEVGGTDTQYF,TGCAGCGTTGAGGTGGGGGGCACAGATACGCAGTATTTT
TRBV5-5,many,TRBD1,TRBJ2-1,CASSSPYRDSNEQFF,TGTGCCAGCAGCTCACCTTACCGGGACAGCAATGAGCAGTTCTTC
TRBV7-8,many,NA,TRBJ2-5,CASSLGKETQYF,TGTGCCAGCAGCTTAGGGAAAGAGACCCAGTACTTC
TRBV5-1,NA,TRBD2,TRBJ2-3,CASSPGLAGPDTQYF,TGCGCCAGCAGCCCAGGACTAGCGGGACCGGATACGCAGTATTTT
TRBV20-1,many,NA,TRBJ2-3,CSALRGYRTDTQYF,TGCAGTGCTCTAAGGGGGTATCGCACAGATACGCAGTATTTT
TRBV28,many,NA,TRBJ2-7,CASTQNPPYEQYF,TGTGCCAGCACCCAAAACCCCCCCTACGAGCAGTACTTC
TRBV10-3,many,NA,TRBJ1-1,CAISRTVERSEAFF,TGTGCCATCAGCCGGACAGTTGAACGTTCTGAAGCTTTCTTT
TRBV11-1,many,NA,TRBJ2-4,CASSPRLGVAKNIQYF,TGTGCCAGCAGCCCCCGCCTAGGGGTAGCCAAAAACATTCAGTACTTC
TRBV4-1,many,TRBD1,TRBJ1-4,CASSQVTGGTNEKLFF,TGCGCCAGCAGCCAAGTTACAGGGGGAACTAATGAAAAACTGTTTTTT
TRBV28,many,NA,TRBJ2-2,CASSPPPKGTSAGELFF,TGTGCCAGCAGTCCCCCCCCAAAAGGGACTTCCGCCGGGGAGCTGTTTTTT
TRBV7-9,many,NA,TRBJ1-1,CASSPRRGGTEAFF,TGTGCCAGCAGCCCCCGAAGGGGAGGGACTGAAGCTTTCTTT
TRBV20-1,many,TRBD2,TRBJ2-3,CSAVAGVGTDTQYF,TGCAGTGCAGTAGCGGGAGTGGGGACAGATACGCAGTATTTT
TRBV3-1,NA,NA,TRBJ1-5,CASSRNCGNQPQHF,TGTGCCAGCAGCCGAAATTGTGGCAATCAGCCCCAGCATTTT
TRBV19,NA,NA,TRBJ1-1,CASLSPGAALTEAFF,TGTGCCAGCCTATCCCCGGGGGCTGCCCTCACTGAAGCTTTCTTT
TRBV29-1,NA,NA,TRBJ1-3,CSVNATGSGNTIYF,TGCAGCGTTAACGCGACAGGTTCTGGAAACACCATATATTTT
TRBV4-1,many,NA,TRBJ1-5,CASSPAGPQPQHF,TGCGCCAGCAGCCCAGCAGGGCCTCAGCCCCAGCATTTT
TRBV5-8,NA,NA,TRBJ2-4,CASSLDRSIQYF,TGTGCCAGCAGCTTGGATAGGAGCATTCAGTACTTC
TRBV14,many,NA,TRBJ2-5,CASSQAGSWAQETQYF,TGTGCCAGCAGCCAAGCGGGTTCTTGGGCCCAAGAGACCCAGTACTTC
TRBV18,NA,NA,TRBJ1-2,CASSPTDGLYGYTF,TGTGCCAGCTCACCGACGGACGGGCTCTATGGCTACACCTTC
TRBV27,few,NA,TRBJ2-6,CASSPGGHSGANVLTF,TGTGCCAGCAGTCCGGGGGGCCACTCTGGGGCCAACGTCCTGACTTTC
TRBV28,many,NA,TRBJ2-1,CASWRTNNEQFF,TGTGCCAGCTGGAGAACAAACAATGAGCAGTTCTTC
TRBV7-9,many,NA,TRBJ2-5,CASSRQWGVETQYF,TGTGCCAGCAGTCGACAGTGGGGCGTAGAGACCCAGTACTTC
TRBV6-5,few,NA,TRBJ2-7,CASSPHEGQKEQYF,TGTGCCAGCAGTCCCCACGAGGGGCAAAAGGAGCAGTACTTC
TRBV7-2,NA,NA,TRBJ1-5,CASSLDYGQVTQPQHF,TGTGCCAGCAGCTTAGATTATGGGCAGGTTACGCAGCCCCAGCATTTT
TRBV29-1,many,TRBD1,TRBJ2-1,CTVSRGQNNEQFF,TGCACAGTATCGAGGGGGCAGAATAATGAGCAGTTCTTC
TRBV7-3,few,NA,TRBJ2-3,CASSRVLADTQYF,TGTGCCAGCAGCCGCGTTCTGGCAGATACGCAGTATTTT
TRBV20-1,many,NA,TRBJ2-3,CSATLTGQSTDTQYF,TGCAGTGCTACCCTAACCGGACAGAGCACAGATACGCAGTATTTT
TRBV29-1,many,NA,TRBJ2-1,CSVGWSGNEQFF,TGCAGCGTTGGGTGGAGTGGCAATGAGCAGTTCTTC